One TCR beta chain is described in this entry. The target antigen is unknown. These data are taken from a study of vaccination and CD4 T cells after COVID-19. Across the study: Blood was drawn a median around 73 days post second dose, range 14 to 241. Broader study findings: SARS-CoV-2-reactive clonotypes rose nonsignificantly, with the median going from about 20 to 38.

The CDR3 is 16 amino acids. V was clipped by 4 bases and J by 0 bases, with 15 bases between them. Germline-derived CDR1 and CDR2 are LNHDA and SQIVND (reference sequence). Treatment indicated: roughly ten-day PBMC culture with coronavirus spike peptide pools or control peptides (ViraFEST assay). One should note that the unexposed donor's CD4+ T cells were collected before the COVID-19 pandemic (2011-2018). Once obtained from cultured CD4+ T cells, the DNA was sequenced using the Oncomine TCR Beta short-read assay. Genomic DNA was isolated from CD4+ T cells that had been cultured. TCRdb fed the PCR reads into MiXCR, producing one record per CDR3 protein. The sample has 7,000 to 8,500 distinct CDR3 sequences, 37% seen once.

Specimen: CD4+ T cells from blood, cultured in vitro. This TCR came from a human donor in good health. The chain has TRBV19 and TRBJ1-2, with D perhaps matching TRBD1 (5 bases). This CDR3 is CASSTTGTGANYGYTF. The CDR3 DNA reads TGTGCCAGTAGTACAACCGGGACGGGCGCTAACTATGGCTACACCTTC.